This paragraph covers one TCR beta chain sequence. The data were taken from a study of control samples from healthy donors and cancer patients. Only in-frame clones appear in the TCRdb table, and some are missing; sequencing was by immunoSEQ multiplex PCR. The table includes over 100,000 clones, around 89% detected once. The material sequenced was blood. This clonotype was obtained from a woman aged 50 to 65 in good health.

The CDR3: CASRAGASTDTQYF. The CDR3 nucleotides are TGTGCCAGCCGTGCAGGGGCAAGCACAGATACGCAGTATTTT. The rearrangement uses TRBV6-4 and TRBJ2-3; perhaps TRBD1 as D (6 bases). The germline V and J ends were trimmed by 8 bases and 0 bases, with 12 bases remaining between them. Germline V gene lookup returns CDR1 MRHNA and CDR2 SNTAGT. The CDR3 contains 14 residues.